This T cell receptor (beta chain) was profiled in a study of Graves' ophthalmopathy and Graves' hyperthyroidism. The CDR3 covers 13 residues. CDR1 is GTSNPN, CDR2 SVGIG, per germline (reference sequence). General study findings and limits: The model predicted ophthalmopathy progression with 60% to 71% sensitivity and around 72% specificity. Blood also harbored most expanded thyroid clonotypes above 0.001 frequency.

The study excluded patients with other autoimmune diseases, uncontrolled infections, pregnancy or lactation. Clinical symptoms, serum thyroxine, TRAb, thyroid ultrasound and orbital computed tomography determined diagnosis. Worth noting for this clonotype: Its antigen is currently unknown.

CDR3 regions of TCR beta were amplified from RNA transcripts. Investigators did first-round RT-PCR with HTBI primers, then second-round multiplex PCR. TCRdb independently ran MiXCR on the multiplex PCR reads; one entry per CDR3 protein. Of 150,000 or so distinct CDR3 sequences listed, under 45% are singletons. This receptor was obtained from a young man with Graves' ophthalmopathy. The chain combines TRBV30 with TRBJ1-2; D uncertain. Source material: peripheral blood. The CDR3 loop reads CVMLGLSAGGYTF. The CDR3 bases are TGTGTCATGCTAGGTCTGTCCGCCGGTGGCTACACCTTC.